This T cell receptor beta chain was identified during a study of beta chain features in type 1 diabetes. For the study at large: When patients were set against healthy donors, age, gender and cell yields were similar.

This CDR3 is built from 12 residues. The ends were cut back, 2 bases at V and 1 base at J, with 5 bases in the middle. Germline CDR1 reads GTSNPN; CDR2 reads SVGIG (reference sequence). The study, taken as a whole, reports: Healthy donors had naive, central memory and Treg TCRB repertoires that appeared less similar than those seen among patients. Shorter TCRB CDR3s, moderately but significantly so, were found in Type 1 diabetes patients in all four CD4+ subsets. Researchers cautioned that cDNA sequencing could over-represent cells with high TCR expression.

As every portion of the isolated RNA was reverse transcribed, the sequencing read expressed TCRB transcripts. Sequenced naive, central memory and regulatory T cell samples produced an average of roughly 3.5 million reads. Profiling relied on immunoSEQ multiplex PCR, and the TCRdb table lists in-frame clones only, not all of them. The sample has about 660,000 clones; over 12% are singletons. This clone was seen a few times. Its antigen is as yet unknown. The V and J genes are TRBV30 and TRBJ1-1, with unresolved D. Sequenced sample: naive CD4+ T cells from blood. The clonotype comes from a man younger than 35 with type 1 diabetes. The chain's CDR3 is CAWSSPNTEAFF. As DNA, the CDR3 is TGTGCCTGGAGTAGCCCGAACACTGAAGCTTTCTTT.